This T cell receptor beta chain was sequenced for a study of beta chain features in type 1 diabetes. Study-wide context: Patients were similar to healthy donors in age and gender (as well as in cell yields). Study-wide results and caveats: In every one of the four CD4+ subsets, TCRB CDR3s were moderately but significantly shorter in Type 1 diabetes patients.

Germline V gives CDR1 SGHRS, CDR2 YFSETQ. Trimming took 3 bases from V and 6 from J; bases not matched to a gene: 7. CDR3 length: 15 residues. Turning to this clone: Its antigen is undetermined.

The sequenced template was cDNA made from the entire isolated RNA. The data were produced by immunoSEQ multiplex PCR, yet TCRdb's version contains in-frame clones alone and is incomplete. The sample shows about 160,000 clones, roughly 60% of them seen only once. The specimen sequenced was naive CD4+ T cells from blood. This rearrangement joins TRBV5-1 to TRBJ2-1; TRBD1 agrees at 9 bases. The TCR originated in a man aged 30 to 39 with type 1 diabetes. The CDR3 DNA follows: TGCGCCAGCAGCTCGGGACAGGGTCTGTCCAATGAGCAGTTCTTC. It specifies CASSSGQGLSNEQFF.